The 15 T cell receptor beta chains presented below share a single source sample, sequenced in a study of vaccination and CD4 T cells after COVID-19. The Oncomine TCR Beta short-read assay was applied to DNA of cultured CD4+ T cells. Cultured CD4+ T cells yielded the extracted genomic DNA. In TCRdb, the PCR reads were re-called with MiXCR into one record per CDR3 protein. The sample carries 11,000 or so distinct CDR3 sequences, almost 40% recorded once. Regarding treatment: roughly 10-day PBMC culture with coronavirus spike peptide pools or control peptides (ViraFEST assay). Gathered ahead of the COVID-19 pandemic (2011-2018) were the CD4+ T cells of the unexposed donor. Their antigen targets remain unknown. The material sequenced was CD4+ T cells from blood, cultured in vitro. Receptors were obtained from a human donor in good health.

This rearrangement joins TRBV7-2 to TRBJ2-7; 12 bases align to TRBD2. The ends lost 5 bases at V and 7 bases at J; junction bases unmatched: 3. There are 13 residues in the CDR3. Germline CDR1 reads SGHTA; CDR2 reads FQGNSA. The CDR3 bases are TGTGCCAGCAGCCCGGGGACTAGCGGGGAGCAGTACTTC. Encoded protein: CASSPGTSGEQYF.

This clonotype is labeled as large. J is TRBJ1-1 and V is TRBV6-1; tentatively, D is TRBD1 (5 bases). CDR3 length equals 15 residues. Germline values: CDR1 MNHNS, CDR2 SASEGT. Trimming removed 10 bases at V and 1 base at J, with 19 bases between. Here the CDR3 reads CATGPLGEGNTEAFF. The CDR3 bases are TGTGCCACTGGTCCCTTGGGGGAGGGGAACACTGAAGCTTTCTTT.

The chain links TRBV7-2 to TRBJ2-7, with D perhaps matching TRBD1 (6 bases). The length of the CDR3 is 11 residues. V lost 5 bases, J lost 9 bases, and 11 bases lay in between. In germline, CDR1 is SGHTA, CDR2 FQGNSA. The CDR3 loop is CASSGLGGQYF. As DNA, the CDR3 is TGTGCCAGCAGCGGTCTAGGGGGGCAGTACTTC.

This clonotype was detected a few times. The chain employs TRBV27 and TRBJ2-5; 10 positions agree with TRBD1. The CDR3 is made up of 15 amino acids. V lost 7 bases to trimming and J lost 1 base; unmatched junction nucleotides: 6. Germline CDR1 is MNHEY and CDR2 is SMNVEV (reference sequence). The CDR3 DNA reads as TGTGCCAGCACCAGGGACAGGGGAAGCCAAGAGACCCAGTACTTC. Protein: CASTRDRGSQETQYF.

CDR3 sequence reads: CASTPGQGDVETQYF. The DNA for the CDR3 is TGTGCCAGCACCCCGGGACAGGGGGATGTGGAGACCCAGTACTTC. The chain links TRBV28 to TRBJ2-5; 11 nucleotides line up with TRBD1. CDR1 is MDHEN, CDR2 SYDVKM, per germline. CDR3 length: 15 residues. The junction had 9 bases not matched to a gene; V was cut back by 7 bases and J by 5 bases.

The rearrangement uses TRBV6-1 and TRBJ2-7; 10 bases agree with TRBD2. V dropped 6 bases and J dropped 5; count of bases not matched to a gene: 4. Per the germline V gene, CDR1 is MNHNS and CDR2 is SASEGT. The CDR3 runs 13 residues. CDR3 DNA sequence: TGTGCCAGCAGCCTAGCGGGAGACAACGAGCAGTACTTC. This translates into CASSLAGDNEQYF.

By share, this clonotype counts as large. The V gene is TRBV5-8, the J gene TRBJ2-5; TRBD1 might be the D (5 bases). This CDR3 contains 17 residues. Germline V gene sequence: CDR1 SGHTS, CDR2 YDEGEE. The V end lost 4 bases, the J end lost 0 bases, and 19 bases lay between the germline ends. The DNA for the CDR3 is TGTGCCAGCAGCCCAGACTTCCTTAGCAGGGACCAAGAGACCCAGTACTTC. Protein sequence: CASSPDFLSRDQETQYF.

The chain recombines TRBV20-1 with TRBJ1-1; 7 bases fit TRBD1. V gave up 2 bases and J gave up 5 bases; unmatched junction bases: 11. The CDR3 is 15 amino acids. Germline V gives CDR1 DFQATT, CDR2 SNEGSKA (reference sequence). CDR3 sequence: CSARRAGGLRTEAFF. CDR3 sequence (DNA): TGCAGTGCTAGAAGGGCAGGGGGGTTGCGGACTGAAGCTTTCTTT.

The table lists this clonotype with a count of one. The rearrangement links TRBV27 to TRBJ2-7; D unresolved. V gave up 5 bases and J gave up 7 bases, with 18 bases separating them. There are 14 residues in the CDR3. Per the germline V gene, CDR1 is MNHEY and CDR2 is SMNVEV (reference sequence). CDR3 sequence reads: CASSPKSSFGEQYF. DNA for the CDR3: TGTGCCAGCAGTCCCAAGAGCAGTTTTGGGGAGCAGTACTTC.

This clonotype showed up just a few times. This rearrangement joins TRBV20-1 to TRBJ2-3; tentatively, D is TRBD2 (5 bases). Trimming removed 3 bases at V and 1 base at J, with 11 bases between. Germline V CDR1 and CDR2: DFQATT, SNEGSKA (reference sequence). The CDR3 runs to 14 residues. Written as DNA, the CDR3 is TGCAGTGCTAGGGGGAGAGCGGGCACAGATACGCAGTATTTT. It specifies CSARGRAGTDTQYF.

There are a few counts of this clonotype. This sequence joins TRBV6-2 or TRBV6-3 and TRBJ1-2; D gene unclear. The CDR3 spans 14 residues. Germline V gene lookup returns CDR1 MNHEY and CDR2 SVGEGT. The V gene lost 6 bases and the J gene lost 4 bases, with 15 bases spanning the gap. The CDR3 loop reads CASRDPDLFYGYTF. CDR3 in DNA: TGTGCCAGCAGAGACCCTGACCTTTTCTATGGCTACACCTTC.

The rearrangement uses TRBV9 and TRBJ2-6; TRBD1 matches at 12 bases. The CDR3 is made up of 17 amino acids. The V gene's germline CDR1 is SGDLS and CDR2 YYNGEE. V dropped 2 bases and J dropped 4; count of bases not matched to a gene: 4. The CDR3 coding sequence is TGTGCCAGCAGCGTCGGGACAGGGGGCACAGGGGCCAACGTCCTGACTTTC. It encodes CASSVGTGGTGANVLTF.

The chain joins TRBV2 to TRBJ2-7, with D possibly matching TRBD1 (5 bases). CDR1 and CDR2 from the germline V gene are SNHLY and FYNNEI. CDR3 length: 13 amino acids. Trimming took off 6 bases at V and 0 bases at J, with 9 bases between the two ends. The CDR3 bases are TGTGCCAGCAGACAGGTGAGCTCCTACGAGCAGTACTTC. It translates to CASRQVSSYEQYF.

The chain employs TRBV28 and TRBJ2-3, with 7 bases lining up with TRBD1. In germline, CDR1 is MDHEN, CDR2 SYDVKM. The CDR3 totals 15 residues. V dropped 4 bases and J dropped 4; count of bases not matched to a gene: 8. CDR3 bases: TGTGCCAGCAGTTCCTACAGGGGCCGGGCAGATACGCAGTATTTT. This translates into CASSSYRGRADTQYF.

As DNA, the CDR3 is TGCAGCGTGGGTAACAGGGGGCCGTATGGCTACACCTTC. Protein product: CSVGNRGPYGYTF. This chain links TRBV29-1 with TRBJ1-2; 9 bases align to TRBD1. J was trimmed by 5 bases and V by 6 bases; bases with no gene match: 7. The CDR3 spans 13 residues. Germline V CDR1 and CDR2: SQVTM, ANQGSEA.